This T cell receptor (beta chain) was sequenced during a study of T cells after yellow fever vaccination. About the study: Low-cell-number fractions underwent preparation using SMART-Seq v4 Ultra Low Input. Study outcomes and limitations: Reappearing after the booster were most of the clones from primary vaccination (about 96% CD4, 88% CD8). A weaker secondary response peaked on day 5, the primary on day 15.

This CDR3 region has 13 residues. Looked up from germline, CDR1 is SEHNR and CDR2 is FQNEAQ (reference sequence). The ends were cut back, 5 bases at V and 8 bases at J, with 13 bases in the middle. This clonotype was counted at least ten times. What it binds is not known. 5'RACE template switching generated TCR cDNA, adding a universal primer site and UMIs. TCRdb re-called the 5' RACE reads through MiXCR, storing one row per CDR3 protein. The profile shows about 320,000 distinct CDR3 sequences, 3.5% to 4.5% of them singletons. The receptor comes from a man aged 18 to 29 who received the YFV17D yellow fever vaccine. The chain couples TRBV7-9 to TRBJ2-1, with D uncertain. The source was PBMCs, collected 15 days after the yellow fever booster vaccination. CDR3 coding DNA: TGTGCCAGCAGCCGTCCCCCCGGCCATGAGCAGTTCTTC. It codes for CASSRPPGHEQFF. Full variable domain (rest looked up from reference TRBV7-9 and TRBJ2-1): DTGVSQNPRHKITKRGQNVTFRCDPISEHNRLYWYRQTLGQGPEFLTYFQNEAQLEKSRLLSDRFSAERPKGSFSTLEIQRTEQGDSAMYLCASSRPPGHEQFFGPGTRLTVL.